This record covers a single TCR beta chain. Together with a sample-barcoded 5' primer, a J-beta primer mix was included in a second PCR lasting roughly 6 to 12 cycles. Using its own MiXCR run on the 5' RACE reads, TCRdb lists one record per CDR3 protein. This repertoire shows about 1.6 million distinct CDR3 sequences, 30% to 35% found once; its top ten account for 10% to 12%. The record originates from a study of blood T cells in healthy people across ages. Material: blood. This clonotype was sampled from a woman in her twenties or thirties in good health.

In DNA, the CDR3 is TGTGCCAGCAGCTCCGGGCCCGATAGCTCCTACGAGCAGTACTTC. It yields the protein CASSSGPDSSYEQYF. V and J are TRBV3-1 and TRBJ2-7; D ambiguous. Germline loops: CDR1 LGHDT, CDR2 YNNKEL (reference sequence). Deletions cut 5 bases from V and 0 bases from J, with 14 bases between. The CDR3 runs to 15 residues.